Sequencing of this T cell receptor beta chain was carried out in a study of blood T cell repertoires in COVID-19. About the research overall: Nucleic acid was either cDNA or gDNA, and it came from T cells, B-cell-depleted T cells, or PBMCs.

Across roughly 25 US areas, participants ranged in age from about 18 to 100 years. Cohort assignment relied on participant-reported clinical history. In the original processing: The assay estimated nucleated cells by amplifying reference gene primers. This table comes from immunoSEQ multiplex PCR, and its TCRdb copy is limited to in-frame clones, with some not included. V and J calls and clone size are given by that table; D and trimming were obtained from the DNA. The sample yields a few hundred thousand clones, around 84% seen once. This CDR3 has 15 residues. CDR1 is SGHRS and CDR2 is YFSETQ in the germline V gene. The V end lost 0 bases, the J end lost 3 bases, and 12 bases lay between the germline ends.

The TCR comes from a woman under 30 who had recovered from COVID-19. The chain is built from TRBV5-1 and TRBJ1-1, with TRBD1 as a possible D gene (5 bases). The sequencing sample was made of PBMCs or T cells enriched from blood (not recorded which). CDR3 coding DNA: TGCGCCAGCAGCTTGGTGGCAGGGTGGGACACTGAAGCTTTCTTT. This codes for CASSLVAGWDTEAFF.